These 2 T cell receptor beta chains were sequenced from one sample in a study of T cell responses to AZD1222 COVID-19 vaccine. The protocol was immunoSEQ multiplex PCR, while the TCRdb copy is restricted to in-frame clones and leaves out a portion. The sample carries about 99,000 clones, more than 90% recorded once. This sample comprised peripheral blood, obtained on day 0 of AZD1222 vaccination. These TCRs come from an adult in good health.

The count of this clone is one. The V gene is TRBV30, the J gene TRBJ1-5; TRBD1 is a possible D gene (6 bases). CDR1 and CDR2 from the germline V gene are GTSNPN and SVGIG (reference sequence). Deletions cut 2 bases from V and 2 bases from J, with 10 bases between. The CDR3 runs to 14 residues. CDR3 nucleotides: TGTGCCTGGAGTATACAGGGAGGCAATCAGCCCCAGCATTTT. Protein product: CAWSIQGGNQPQHF.

The chain couples TRBV15 to TRBJ1-2; 10 bases are a match to TRBD1. V shed 5 bases, J shed 8 bases, and the junction held 5 bases outside the gene matches. Per germline, CDR1 LNHNV and CDR2 YYDKDF (reference sequence). This CDR3 has 13 residues. The CDR3 loop is CATSWDRGQGYTF. DNA of the CDR3: TGTGCCACCAGCTGGGACAGGGGTCAGGGCTACACCTTC.